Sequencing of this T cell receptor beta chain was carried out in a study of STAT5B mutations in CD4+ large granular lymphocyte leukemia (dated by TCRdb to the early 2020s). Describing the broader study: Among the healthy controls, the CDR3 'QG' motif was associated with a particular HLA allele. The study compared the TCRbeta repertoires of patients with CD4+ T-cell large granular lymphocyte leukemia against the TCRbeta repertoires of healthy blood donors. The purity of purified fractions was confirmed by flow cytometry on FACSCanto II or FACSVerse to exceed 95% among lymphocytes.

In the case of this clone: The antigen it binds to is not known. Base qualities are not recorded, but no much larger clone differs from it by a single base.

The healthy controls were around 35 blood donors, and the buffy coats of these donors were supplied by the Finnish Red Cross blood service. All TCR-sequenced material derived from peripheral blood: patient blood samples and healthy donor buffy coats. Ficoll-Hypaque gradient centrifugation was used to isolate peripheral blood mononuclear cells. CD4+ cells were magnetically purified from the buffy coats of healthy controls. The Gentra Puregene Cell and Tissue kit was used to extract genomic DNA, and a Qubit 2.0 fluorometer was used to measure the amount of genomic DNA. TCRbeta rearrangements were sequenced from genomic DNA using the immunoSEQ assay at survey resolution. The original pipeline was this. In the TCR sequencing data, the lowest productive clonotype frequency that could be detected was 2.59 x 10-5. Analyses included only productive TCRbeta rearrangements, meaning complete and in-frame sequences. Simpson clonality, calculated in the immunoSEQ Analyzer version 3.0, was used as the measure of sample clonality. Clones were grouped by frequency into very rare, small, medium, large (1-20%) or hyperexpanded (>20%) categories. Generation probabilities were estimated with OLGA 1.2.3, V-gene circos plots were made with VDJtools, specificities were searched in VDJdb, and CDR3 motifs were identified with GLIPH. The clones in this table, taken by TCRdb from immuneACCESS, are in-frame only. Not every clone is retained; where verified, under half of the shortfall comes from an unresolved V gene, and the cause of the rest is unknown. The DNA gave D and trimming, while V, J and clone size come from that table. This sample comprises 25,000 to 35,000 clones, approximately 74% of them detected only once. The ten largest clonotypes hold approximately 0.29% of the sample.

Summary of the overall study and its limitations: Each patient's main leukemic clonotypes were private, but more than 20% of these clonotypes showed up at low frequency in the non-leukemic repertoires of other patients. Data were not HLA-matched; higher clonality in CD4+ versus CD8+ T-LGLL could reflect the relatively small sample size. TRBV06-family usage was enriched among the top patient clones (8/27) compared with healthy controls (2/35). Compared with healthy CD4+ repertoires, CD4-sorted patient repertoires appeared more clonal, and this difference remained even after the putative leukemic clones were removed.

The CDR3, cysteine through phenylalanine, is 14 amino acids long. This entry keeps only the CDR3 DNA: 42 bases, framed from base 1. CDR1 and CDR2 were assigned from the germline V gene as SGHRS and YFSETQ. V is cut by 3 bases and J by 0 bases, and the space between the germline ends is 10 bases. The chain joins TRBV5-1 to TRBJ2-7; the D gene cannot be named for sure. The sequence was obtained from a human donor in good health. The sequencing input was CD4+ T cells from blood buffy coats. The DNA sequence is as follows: TGCGCCAGCAGCTCGGACCTTAGCTCCTACGAGCAGTACTTC. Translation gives CASSSDLSSYEQYF.